This TCR beta chain was identified in a study of blood T cell repertoires in COVID-19. Study at large: PBMCs, B-cell-depleted T cells, or T cells provided the cDNA or gDNA that made up the material.

CDR1 and CDR2 from the germline V gene are MGHRA and YSYEKL. CDR3 length: 14 amino acids. V gave up 4 bases and J gave up 2 bases, with 12 bases separating them. This clone was observed a single time. The authors' processing: The authors estimated nucleated cell counts from reference gene primer amplification. Produced via immunoSEQ multiplex PCR; TCRdb's table is partial and in-frame only. V and J calls and clone size are given by that table; D and trimming were obtained from the DNA. The sample holds 200,000 to 250,000 clones, approximately 82% seen once. This chain joins TRBV4-1 and TRBJ2-7; D might be TRBD2 (5 bases). The sequence was obtained from a woman between 65 and 79 years old with active or convalescent COVID-19. The sample taken for sequencing was peripheral blood. DNA of the CDR3: TGCGCCAGCAGCCCGCAGGAGGTCACCTACGAGCAGTACTTC. Protein sequence: CASSPQEVTYEQYF.